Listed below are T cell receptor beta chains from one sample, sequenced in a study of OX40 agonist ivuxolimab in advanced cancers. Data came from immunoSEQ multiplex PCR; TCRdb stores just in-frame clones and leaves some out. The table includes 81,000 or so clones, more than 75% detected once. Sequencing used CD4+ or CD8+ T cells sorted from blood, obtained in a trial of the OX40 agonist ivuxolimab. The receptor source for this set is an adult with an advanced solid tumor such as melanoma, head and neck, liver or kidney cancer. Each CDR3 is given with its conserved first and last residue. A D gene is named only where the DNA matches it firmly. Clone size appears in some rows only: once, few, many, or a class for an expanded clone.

cdr3_nt: TGTGCCAGCAGCCAACCCCCCCTAGAGACCCAGTACTTC
cdr3_aa: CASSQPPLETQYF
j_call: TRBJ2-5
clone_size: .
d_call: .
v_call: TRBV9

cdr3_nt: TGTGCCAGCAGCTTAAGAGGGGGAGGGGGCCCCGTCAATGAGCAGTTCTTC
cdr3_aa: CASSLRGGGGPVNEQFF
j_call: TRBJ2-1
clone_size: .
d_call: .
v_call: TRBV7-2

cdr3_nt: TGTGCCAGCAGCTTGGGGGCCTACAATGAGCAGTTCTTC
cdr3_aa: CASSLGAYNEQFF
j_call: TRBJ2-1
clone_size: .
d_call: .
v_call: TRBV7-8

cdr3_nt: TGTGCCAGCAGTTCCCCCCCGTCGGGGTACCAAGAGACCCAGTACTTC
cdr3_aa: CASSSPPSGYQETQYF
j_call: TRBJ2-5
clone_size: .
d_call: .
v_call: TRBV28

cdr3_nt: TGTGCCAGCAGTCCGACAGGGAGCTCCTACGAGCAGTACTTC
cdr3_aa: CASSPTGSSYEQYF
j_call: TRBJ2-7
clone_size: .
d_call: TRBD1
v_call: TRBV6-6

cdr3_nt: TGTGCCAGCAGCAGGTACAGGGGCGAGAACTATGGCTACACCTTC
cdr3_aa: CASSRYRGENYGYTF
j_call: TRBJ1-2
clone_size: .
d_call: TRBD1
v_call: TRBV5-4

cdr3_nt: TGTGCTAGCAGCTTAATGGCGAACACCGGGGAGCTGTTTTTT
cdr3_aa: CASSLMANTGELFF
j_call: TRBJ2-2
clone_size: .
d_call: .
v_call: TRBV7-7

cdr3_nt: TGTGCCAGCAGCTTAGGGGGCGGTATGAACACTGAAGCTTTCTTT
cdr3_aa: CASSLGGGMNTEAFF
j_call: TRBJ1-1
clone_size: once
d_call: .
v_call: TRBV7-2

cdr3_nt: TGTGCCAGCAGTGAGTCGGTGGTGGGGCAGCCCCAGCATTTT
cdr3_aa: CASSESVVGQPQHF
j_call: TRBJ1-5
clone_size: few
d_call: .
v_call: TRBV2

cdr3_nt: TGTGCCATTCGGCGGCCGCTGGCTAACTATAGCTACACCTTC
cdr3_aa: CAIRRPLANYSYTF
j_call: TRBJ1-2
clone_size: .
d_call: .
v_call: TRBV28

cdr3_nt: TGTGCCAGCAGCTTCTATGGACAGGGCGAAGAGACCCAGTACTTC
cdr3_aa: CASSFYGQGEETQYF
j_call: TRBJ2-5
clone_size: .
d_call: TRBD1
v_call: TRBV5-6

cdr3_nt: TGTGCCAGCAGCGGTAGTGGGGGCGTGTCTTCCTACGAGCAGTACTTC
cdr3_aa: CASSGSGGVSSYEQYF
j_call: TRBJ2-7
clone_size: .
d_call: .
v_call: TRBV9

cdr3_nt: TGTGCCAGCAGCGGACGACAGGGCAGGGTAGAGACCCAGTACTTC
cdr3_aa: CASSGRQGRVETQYF
j_call: TRBJ2-5
clone_size: once
d_call: TRBD1
v_call: TRBV5-8

cdr3_nt: TGTGCCAGCAGCTTTAGGACAGGGGGCTCTGAAGCTTTCTTT
cdr3_aa: CASSFRTGGSEAFF
j_call: TRBJ1-1
clone_size: .
d_call: TRBD1
v_call: TRBV5-4

cdr3_nt: TGTGCCAGCAGCGCGACAGGGGCGATTAACTATGGCTACACCTTC
cdr3_aa: CASSATGAINYGYTF
j_call: TRBJ1-2
clone_size: .
d_call: TRBD1
v_call: TRBV9

cdr3_nt: TGTGCCAGCAGCTTACCAGTTAATCAGCCCCAGCATTTT
cdr3_aa: CASSLPVNQPQHF
j_call: TRBJ1-5
clone_size: .
d_call: .
v_call: TRBV7-2

cdr3_nt: TGTGCCACCAGCAGGACCGGGACTAGCATGGGAGAGACCCAGTACTTC
cdr3_aa: CATSRTGTSMGETQYF
j_call: TRBJ2-5
clone_size: once
d_call: TRBD2
v_call: TRBV15

cdr3_nt: TGTGCCAGCAGTTCAAAGGGGGGGGCTGTCGGGGAGCTGTTTTTT
cdr3_aa: CASSSKGGAVGELFF
j_call: TRBJ2-2
clone_size: .
d_call: .
v_call: TRBV6-5

cdr3_nt: TGTGCCAGCAGCCTCATCAAAGCTACAGGCGAGCAGTACTTC
cdr3_aa: CASSLIKATGEQYF
j_call: TRBJ2-7
clone_size: .
d_call: .
v_call: TRBV2

cdr3_nt: TGTGCCAGCAGCTCGACAGGGACCCACGAGCAGTACTTC
cdr3_aa: CASSSTGTHEQYF
j_call: TRBJ2-7
clone_size: .
d_call: TRBD1
v_call: TRBV7-2

cdr3_nt: TGTGCCAGCTCGAGTGTTGGGGACACGCAGTATTTT
cdr3_aa: CASSSVGDTQYF
j_call: TRBJ2-3
clone_size: .
d_call: .
v_call: TRBV28

cdr3_nt: TGTGCCAGCAGCATTAGCGGGGGGCGGACAGATACGCAGTATTTT
cdr3_aa: CASSISGGRTDTQYF
j_call: TRBJ2-3
clone_size: .
d_call: TRBD2
v_call: TRBV4-2

cdr3_nt: TGTGCCAGTAGTATTGGGGCAGGGGGTGGGTATCAGCCCCAGCATTTT
cdr3_aa: CASSIGAGGGYQPQHF
j_call: TRBJ1-5
clone_size: .
d_call: TRBD1
v_call: TRBV19

cdr3_nt: TGCAGCGTTGACGGAAACACTGAAGCTTTCTTT
cdr3_aa: CSVDGNTEAFF
j_call: TRBJ1-1
clone_size: few
d_call: .
v_call: TRBV29-1

cdr3_nt: TGTGCTAGCAGTGAGGGGGCGAGGGACCCTGGGGCCAACGTCCTGACTTTC
cdr3_aa: CASSEGARDPGANVLTF
j_call: TRBJ2-6
clone_size: .
d_call: TRBD1
v_call: TRBV7-7

cdr3_nt: TGCGCCAGCAGCTTGGACGGCTCGGTTGGAAGGGAAGCTTTCTTT
cdr3_aa: CASSLDGSVGREAFF
j_call: TRBJ1-1
clone_size: .
d_call: .
v_call: TRBV5-1

cdr3_nt: TGTGCCACCAGCAGACTAGGGGGCGTAAACATTCAGTACTTC
cdr3_aa: CATSRLGGVNIQYF
j_call: TRBJ2-4
clone_size: .
d_call: TRBD1
v_call: TRBV15

cdr3_nt: TGTGCCAGCAGAACCGCAGGGGGCTATCAGCCCCAGCATTTT
cdr3_aa: CASRTAGGYQPQHF
j_call: TRBJ1-5
clone_size: once
d_call: TRBD1
v_call: TRBV6-1

cdr3_nt: TGTGCCAGCAGCTCTGACCGGTATGGCTACACCTTC
cdr3_aa: CASSSDRYGYTF
j_call: TRBJ1-2
clone_size: .
d_call: .
v_call: TRBV11-1

cdr3_nt: TGTGCCAGCAGTGACGTAGGAATAGCGTTACAAGAGACCCAGTACTTC
cdr3_aa: CASSDVGIALQETQYF
j_call: TRBJ2-5
clone_size: .
d_call: .
v_call: TRBV6-1

cdr3_nt: TGTGCCAGCAGCGTGGGATCGACAGATACGCAGTATTTT
cdr3_aa: CASSVGSTDTQYF
j_call: TRBJ2-3
clone_size: .
d_call: .
v_call: TRBV5-6

cdr3_nt: TGTGCCAGCAGTATAGATCAGGGGCGGTTTGAGTCTTTCTTT
cdr3_aa: CASSIDQGRFESFF
j_call: TRBJ1-1
clone_size: .
d_call: .
v_call: TRBV28

cdr3_nt: TGTGCCAGCAGCGCGGACAGGAGCAATCAGCCCCAGCATTTT
cdr3_aa: CASSADRSNQPQHF
j_call: TRBJ1-5
clone_size: .
d_call: TRBD1
v_call: TRBV7-9

cdr3_nt: TGTGCCAGCAGCCGAACGACAGGGGCCCCCCTCTCTGGGGCCAACGTCCTGACTTTC
cdr3_aa: CASSRTTGAPLSGANVLTF
j_call: TRBJ2-6
clone_size: .
d_call: TRBD1
v_call: TRBV7-2

cdr3_nt: TGTGCCAGCAGCTTGGAGGGGCGGGGGTACAATGAGCAGTTCTTC
cdr3_aa: CASSLEGRGYNEQFF
j_call: TRBJ2-1
clone_size: .
d_call: TRBD2
v_call: TRBV5-5

cdr3_nt: TGTGCCAGCAGTCCGGGGGTGGGTGAAAAACTGTTTTTT
cdr3_aa: CASSPGVGEKLFF
j_call: TRBJ1-4
clone_size: .
d_call: .
v_call: TRBV11-2

cdr3_nt: TGTGCCAGCAGCGGGGGGGGCTCCGATACGCAGTATTTT
cdr3_aa: CASSGGGSDTQYF
j_call: TRBJ2-3
clone_size: .
d_call: TRBD2
v_call: TRBV28

cdr3_nt: TGTGCCAGCAGCTCCCAGGTAGGGGCTGAAGCTTTCTTT
cdr3_aa: CASSSQVGAEAFF
j_call: TRBJ1-1
clone_size: .
d_call: .
v_call: TRBV6-6

cdr3_nt: TGTGCCAGCAGTGAAGTTGGGGGGGCGGCCGGGGAGCTGTTTTTT
cdr3_aa: CASSEVGGAAGELFF
j_call: TRBJ2-2
clone_size: .
d_call: .
v_call: TRBV6-1

cdr3_nt: TGTGCCAGCAGCTTCGGCGGGGGGGCGAGGTATCAGCCCCAGCATTTT
cdr3_aa: CASSFGGGARYQPQHF
j_call: TRBJ1-5
clone_size: .
d_call: .
v_call: TRBV5-5

cdr3_nt: TGTGCCAGCAGCTTGGTTTCAGCTCCCGGGGAGCTGTTTTTT
cdr3_aa: CASSLVSAPGELFF
j_call: TRBJ2-2
clone_size: .
d_call: .
v_call: TRBV5-4

cdr3_nt: TGTGCCAGCAGCCGGAGACTAGCAGAGGGAGATACGCAGTATTTT
cdr3_aa: CASSRRLAEGDTQYF
j_call: TRBJ2-3
clone_size: few
d_call: TRBD2
v_call: TRBV5-4

cdr3_nt: TGTGCCAGCAGTGACCTCGGGACACCCTACAACTATGGCTACACCTTC
cdr3_aa: CASSDLGTPYNYGYTF
j_call: TRBJ1-2
clone_size: few
d_call: .
v_call: TRBV6-1

cdr3_nt: TGTGCCAGCAGTGAAGCGCAGAGGGGCTTCTACGAGCAGTACTTC
cdr3_aa: CASSEAQRGFYEQYF
j_call: TRBJ2-7
clone_size: .
d_call: .
v_call: TRBV6-1

cdr3_nt: TGTGCCAGCAGTGAGGCGGTGGGACAGGGGCATCAGCCCCAGCATTTT
cdr3_aa: CASSEAVGQGHQPQHF
j_call: TRBJ1-5
clone_size: .
d_call: TRBD1
v_call: TRBV6-1

cdr3_nt: TGTGCCAGCAGCCATAATAGGATGGCTTTCTTT
cdr3_aa: CASSHNRMAFF
j_call: TRBJ1-1
clone_size: .
d_call: .
v_call: TRBV14

cdr3_nt: TGTGCCATCACCACCGGCAACCCCAGGACAGGGGGCGCGAACGGGGAGCTGTTTTTT
cdr3_aa: CAITTGNPRTGGANGELFF
j_call: TRBJ2-2
clone_size: .
d_call: TRBD1
v_call: TRBV10-3

cdr3_nt: TGCGCCAGCAGCCAAGATCGGAGCCGACCGACGGCTTTCTTT
cdr3_aa: CASSQDRSRPTAFF
j_call: TRBJ1-1
clone_size: .
d_call: .
v_call: TRBV4-1

cdr3_nt: TGCGCCAGCAGTCACCTCACAGGGGATGGCTACACCTTC
cdr3_aa: CASSHLTGDGYTF
j_call: TRBJ1-2
clone_size: .
d_call: TRBD1
v_call: TRBV23-1

cdr3_nt: TGTGCCAGCAGCCGCCCTCAGAGGGTCACTGAAGCTTTCTTT
cdr3_aa: CASSRPQRVTEAFF
j_call: TRBJ1-1
clone_size: .
d_call: .
v_call: TRBV11-2

cdr3_nt: TGCGCCAGGGCCCGGGTCCTATGCGTCTACGAGCAGTACTTC
cdr3_aa: CARARVLCVYEQYF
j_call: TRBJ2-7
clone_size: .
d_call: .
v_call: TRBV10-1

cdr3_nt: TGTGCCAGCAGTTCCACAAATAGCAATCAGCCCCAGCATTTT
cdr3_aa: CASSSTNSNQPQHF
j_call: TRBJ1-5
clone_size: .
d_call: .
v_call: TRBV6-6

cdr3_nt: TGCGCCAGCAGCTCCGGGACAGGAGACGAAAAACTGTTTTTT
cdr3_aa: CASSSGTGDEKLFF
j_call: TRBJ1-4
clone_size: .
d_call: TRBD1
v_call: TRBV5-1

cdr3_nt: TGTGCCAGCAGCGTAGATAAGGGACTTTATAATTCACCCCTCCACTTT
cdr3_aa: CASSVDKGLYNSPLHF
j_call: TRBJ1-6
clone_size: few
d_call: .
v_call: TRBV9

cdr3_nt: TGTGCCAGCAGCCAAGGGGAGGGGTATGGCTACACCTTC
cdr3_aa: CASSQGEGYGYTF
j_call: TRBJ1-2
clone_size: .
d_call: .
v_call: TRBV7-6

cdr3_nt: TGTGCCAGCAGTGAATGGTCTCACGGCTACACCTTC
cdr3_aa: CASSEWSHGYTF
j_call: TRBJ1-2
clone_size: .
d_call: .
v_call: TRBV6-1

cdr3_nt: TGTGCCAGCAGCCCCTTCCAGGGGGACACTGAAGCTTTCTTT
cdr3_aa: CASSPFQGDTEAFF
j_call: TRBJ1-1
clone_size: .
d_call: TRBD1
v_call: TRBV7-2

cdr3_nt: TGTGCCAGCAGCTGGGCATACCCTAGCTACGAGCAGTACTTC
cdr3_aa: CASSWAYPSYEQYF
j_call: TRBJ2-7
clone_size: .
d_call: .
v_call: TRBV6-1

cdr3_nt: TGTGCCAGCAGCCACGACCCGGGAAACACCATATATTTT
cdr3_aa: CASSHDPGNTIYF
j_call: TRBJ1-3
clone_size: .
d_call: .
v_call: TRBV11-2